One sample yielded the 25 T cell receptor beta chains listed below, sequenced in a study of T cells after yellow fever vaccination. TCRdb reprocessed the 5' RACE reads with MiXCR, giving one entry per CDR3 protein. The sample lists some 350,000 distinct CDR3 sequences, around a tenth occurring once. The sequencing used PBMCs, collected on the day of the first yellow fever vaccination. The receptors derive from a young man who received the YFV17D yellow fever vaccine.

This clonotype showed up just a few times. The DNA of the CDR3 is TGTGCCAGCAGCTTAGATGGGCGGGGGGGACAAGAGACCCAGTACTTC. Translated, it gives CASSLDGRGGQETQYF. The chain combines TRBV7-8 with TRBJ2-5; 9 bases map to TRBD2. Germline V gives CDR1 SGHVS, CDR2 FQNEAQ. This CDR3 is built from 16 residues. Losses at the gene ends were 1 base for V and 2 bases for J; bases not matched to a gene: 5.

This sequence joins TRBV6-1 and TRBJ1-1; 9 bases align to TRBD1. Germline trimming cut 8 bases from V and 2 bases from J; bases unmatched to any gene: 21. CDR3 length: 19 amino acids. Germline V gives CDR1 MNHNS, CDR2 SASEGT. Here the CDR3 reads CASPQGDSYPGQGNTEAFF. CDR3 nucleotides: TGTGCCAGCCCCCAGGGGGATTCTTATCCGGGACAGGGTAACACTGAAGCTTTCTTT.

This clonotype was counted only a few times. The rearrangement uses TRBV5-1 and TRBJ1-2, with a tentative D call TRBD1 (5 bases). The length of the CDR3 is 13 residues. V was pared by 5 bases and J by 7 bases, with 15 bases between. Germline CDR1 is SGHRS and CDR2 is YFSETQ. The CDR3 DNA reads TGCGCCAGCAGTCCGGACGGAAGGGGTGGCTACACCTTC. Its translation is CASSPDGRGGYTF.

This clonotype has a handful of counts. The J gene is TRBJ2-2, the V gene TRBV11-3, with 7 bases matching TRBD2. Germline CDR1 is SGHNT and CDR2 is YENEEA. The CDR3 sequence is 13 residues long. Trimming removed 5 bases from V and 5 bases from J; junction bases left unmatched: 2. The DNA of the CDR3 is TGTGCCAGCAGCAAGCGGGGTACCGGGGAGCTGTTTTTT. This codes for CASSKRGTGELFF.

This sequence joins TRBV6-1 and TRBJ1-4, with D unclear. The length of the CDR3 is 15 residues. V was shortened by 5 bases and J by 3 bases, with 13 bases between the two germline ends. The germline CDR1 and CDR2 sequences are MNHNS and SASEGT. In DNA, the CDR3 is TGTGCCAGCAGTCCCATGGATCAGGCTAATGAAAAACTGTTTTTT. Translating gives CASSPMDQANEKLFF.

This clonotype was observed a few times. This chain joins TRBV3-1 and TRBJ2-3; D is ambiguous. The germline V gene encodes CDR1 LGHDT and CDR2 YNNKEL (reference sequence). V shed 2 bases and J shed 4 bases, with 10 bases lying between them. The CDR3 sequence is 14 residues long. The DNA for the CDR3 is TGTGCCAGCAGCCAAAGTGCAGAGGCAGATACGCAGTATTTT. Protein product: CASSQSAEADTQYF.

This clonotype was picked up a small number of times. The chain joins TRBV28 to TRBJ1-2, with D possibly matching TRBD1 (5 bases). CDR1 is MDHEN and CDR2 is SYDVKM in the germline V gene. This CDR3 contains 12 residues. V was shortened by 6 bases and J by 8 bases, with 13 bases between the two germline ends. The chain's CDR3 is CASSRGGDGYTF. CDR3 sequence (DNA): TGTGCCAGCAGCCGGGGGGGGGACGGCTACACCTTC.

This clonotype was seen only a few times. The chain is built from TRBV12-5 and TRBJ1-5; D possibly corresponds to TRBD1 (5 bases). V lost 7 bases to trimming and J lost 4 bases, with 17 bases between them. Looked up from germline, CDR1 is LGHNT and CDR2 is FRNRAP. The CDR3 is made up of 15 amino acids. The CDR3 nucleotides are TGTGCTAGTGTCCTTTTTAGGGACGGGAATCAGCCCCAGCATTTT. Amino acid sequence: CASVLFRDGNQPQHF.

The rearrangement links TRBV12-3 or TRBV12-4 to TRBJ2-4, with 12 bases fitting TRBD1. V shed 7 bases, J shed 0 bases, and the junction held 7 bases outside the gene matches. This CDR3 is 17 amino acids long. The chain's CDR3 is CASNPGQGAGAKNIQYF. In DNA, the CDR3 is TGTGCCAGCAACCCGGGACAGGGGGCAGGAGCCAAAAACATTCAGTACTTC.

The rearrangement links TRBV7-3 to TRBJ2-6, with D unclear. Germline assignment: CDR1 SGHTA and CDR2 FQGTGA. Trimming shortened V by 4 bases and J by 4 bases, and 8 bases separated the two germline ends. The CDR3 spans 14 residues. Here the CDR3 reads CASSSPGGANVLTF. The DNA for the CDR3 is TGTGCCAGCAGCTCCCCCGGAGGGGCCAACGTCCTGACTTTC.

The gene calls are TRBV29-1 and TRBJ2-5; tentatively, D is TRBD2 (6 bases). The CDR3 is made up of 15 amino acids. Germline CDR1 and CDR2: SQVTM and ANQGSEA. Deletions cut 2 bases from V and 6 bases from J, with 19 bases between. The CDR3, as DNA: TGCAGCGTTGAACGTAGCGGTTATGAGGGGAAGACCCAGTACTTC. Its protein product is CSVERSGYEGKTQYF.

This chain uses TRBV6-5 with TRBJ2-5; unclear D gene. Deletions cut 4 bases from V and 1 base from J, with 7 bases between. The CDR3 runs 13 residues. Germline V gene data show CDR1 as MNHEY and CDR2 as SVGAGI. CDR3 nucleotides: TGTGCCAGCAGTTCCCTTTTCCAAGAGACCCAGTACTTC. Translation: CASSSLFQETQYF.

This sequence joins TRBV20-1 and TRBJ1-6; D remains unclear. The CDR3 runs to 19 residues. V was pared by 1 base and J by 7 bases, with 26 bases between. Germline values: CDR1 DFQATT, CDR2 SNEGSKA (reference sequence). The CDR3 region has the DNA TGCAGTGCTAGAGGTTCAGGACTTACTGCCCCCTCCCCGAATTCACCCCTCCACTTT. Its translation is CSARGSGLTAPSPNSPLHF.

This clonotype was seen many times. This rearrangement joins TRBV5-1 to TRBJ2-2; no clear D gene. There are 15 residues in the CDR3. Between the trimmed V and J ends, which lost 5 bases and 0 bases, there was a span of 11 bases. The germline V gene has CDR1 SGHRS and CDR2 YFSETQ. In nucleotides, the CDR3 is TGCGCCAGCAGTGATAGGAGAGCGAACACCGGGGAGCTGTTTTTT. This translates into CASSDRRANTGELFF.

This clonotype was observed a handful of times. This rearrangement joins TRBV20-1 to TRBJ1-1, with D uncertain. The germline V gene has CDR1 DFQATT and CDR2 SNEGSKA (reference sequence). V lost 3 bases to trimming and J lost 6 bases, with 5 bases between them. This CDR3 has 10 amino acids. The CDR3 region is CSASPSEAFF. CDR3 DNA: TGCAGTGCTAGCCCATCTGAAGCTTTCTTT.

This clonotype was observed a handful of times. V gene TRBV3-1 combines with J gene TRBJ2-1, with no clear D. The CDR3 contains 15 residues. V lost 1 base and J lost 1, with 8 bases in between. Germline V lookup: CDR1 LGHDT, CDR2 YNNKEL (reference sequence). The CDR3 region has the DNA TGTGCCAGCAGCCAAGCATTCGGGTCCTACAATGAGCAGTTCTTC. It yields the protein CASSQAFGSYNEQFF.

The chain carries TRBV20-1 and TRBJ2-2; 9 bases align to TRBD2. The CDR3 is made up of 14 amino acids. Germline CDR1 is DFQATT and CDR2 is SNEGSKA (reference sequence). J was trimmed by 6 bases and V by 1 base; bases with no gene match: 3. This CDR3 is CSARGGGVAGELFF. The CDR3 bases are TGCAGTGCTAGAGGCGGGGGGGTCGCCGGGGAGCTGTTTTTT.

The J gene is TRBJ2-1, the V gene TRBV5-4; no firm D call. The CDR3 has 12 amino acids. V dropped 4 bases and J dropped 9 bases, with 11 bases sitting between them. From germline, CDR1 is SGHNT and CDR2 YYREEE (reference sequence). The CDR3 spells CASSLLWAEQFF. In DNA, the CDR3 is TGTGCCAGCAGCCTCCTATGGGCTGAGCAGTTCTTC.

The chain couples TRBV4-1 to TRBJ2-7; 13 nucleotides align to TRBD2. Germline-derived CDR1 and CDR2 are MGHRA and YSYEKL. The junction had 11 bases not matched to a gene; V was cut back by 8 bases and J by 4 bases. The CDR3 is 16 residues long. The CDR3 DNA is TGCGCCAGCTCGGGACTAGCGGGGCGGCCCCCTTACGAGCAGTACTTC. It codes for CASSGLAGRPPYEQYF.

The chain is built from TRBV7-9 and TRBJ2-7; D possibly uses TRBD1 or TRBD2 (6 bases each). Germline-derived CDR1 and CDR2 are SEHNR and FQNEAQ (reference sequence). The V end was cut by 2 bases, the J end by 4 bases, with 15 bases between. The CDR3 sequence is 15 residues long. The CDR3: CASSLSVRGGYEQYF. CDR3 coding DNA: TGTGCCAGCAGCTTATCAGTCAGGGGAGGATACGAGCAGTACTTC.

This clonotype showed up just once. This chain uses TRBV27 with TRBJ2-3; D uncertain. This CDR3 comprises 15 residues. Germline V gene lookup returns CDR1 MNHEY and CDR2 SMNVEV (reference sequence). Trimming shortened V by 1 base and J by 0 bases, and 8 bases separated the two germline ends. The CDR3, as DNA: TGTGCCAGCAGTTTATTGAGTCCTAGCACAGATACGCAGTATTTT. Translated: CASSLLSPSTDTQYF.

The sample holds a few counts of this clonotype. V is TRBV12-3 or TRBV12-4 and J is TRBJ1-4; tentative D call: TRBD1 (6 bases). V was cut by 3 bases and J by 4 bases, with 9 bases left in between. This CDR3 has 14 amino acids. The CDR3 here is CASSFRGLNEKLFF. CDR3 DNA sequence: TGTGCCAGCAGTTTTCGGGGGCTTAATGAAAAACTGTTTTTT.

CDR3 sequence (DNA): TGTGCCAGCAGTTACTTGACAGGGAGAGAGCAGTACTTC. Protein product: CASSYLTGREQYF. The chain carries TRBV6-5 and TRBJ2-7; 7 bases fit TRBD1. Germline V gene data show CDR1 as MNHEY and CDR2 as SVGAGI. This CDR3 has 13 amino acids. With 1 base clipped from V and 7 bases from J, the junction kept 4 bases outside the gene matches.

This clonotype was seen a handful of times. This rearrangement joins TRBV5-1 to TRBJ2-3, with D unclear. This CDR3 has 15 amino acids. Germline V gene data show CDR1 as SGHRS and CDR2 as YFSETQ. The germline V and J ends were trimmed by 1 base and 1 base, with 10 bases remaining between them. Here the CDR3 DNA reads TGCGCCAGCAGCTTGACAGCCGGAGGCACAGATACGCAGTATTTT. Translating gives CASSLTAGGTDTQYF.

V is TRBV2 and J is TRBJ2-1, with D possibly called TRBD1 or TRBD2 (5 bases each). Germline values: CDR1 SNHLY, CDR2 FYNNEI. The CDR3 sequence is 13 residues long. V was cut by 6 bases and J by 5 bases, with 11 bases left in between. CDR3 in DNA: TGTGCCAGCAGATTGGGACCGAACAATGAGCAGTTCTTC. This sequence encodes CASRLGPNNEQFF.